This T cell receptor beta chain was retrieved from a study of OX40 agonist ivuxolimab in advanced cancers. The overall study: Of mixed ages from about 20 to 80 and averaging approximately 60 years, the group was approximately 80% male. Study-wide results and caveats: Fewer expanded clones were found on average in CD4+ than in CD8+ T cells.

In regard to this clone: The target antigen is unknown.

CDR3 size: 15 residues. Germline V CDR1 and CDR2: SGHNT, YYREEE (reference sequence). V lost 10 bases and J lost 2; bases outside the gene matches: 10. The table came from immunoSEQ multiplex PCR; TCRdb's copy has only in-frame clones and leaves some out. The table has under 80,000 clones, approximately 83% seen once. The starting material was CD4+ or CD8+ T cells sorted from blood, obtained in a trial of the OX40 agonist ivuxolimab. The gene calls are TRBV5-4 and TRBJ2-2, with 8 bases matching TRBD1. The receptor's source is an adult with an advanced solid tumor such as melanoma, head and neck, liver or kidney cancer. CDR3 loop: CAYVGRGRNTGELFF. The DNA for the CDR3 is TGTGCCTACGTAGGCAGGGGGCGAAACACCGGGGAGCTGTTTTTT.